One and the same sample provided the 28 T cell receptor beta chains below, sequenced in a study of OX40 agonist ivuxolimab in advanced cancers. The data were produced by immunoSEQ multiplex PCR, yet TCRdb's version contains in-frame clones alone and is incomplete. The sample has 30,000 or so clones; about 85% are singletons. The material was CD4+ or CD8+ T cells sorted from blood, obtained in a trial of the OX40 agonist ivuxolimab. Receptors were obtained from an adult with an advanced solid tumor such as melanoma, head and neck, liver or kidney cancer.

The chain employs TRBV10-2 and TRBJ2-1; 9 nucleotides align to TRBD2. Germline CDR1 WSHSY, CDR2 SAAADI. CDR3 length equals 14 residues. Trimming at V came to 2 bases and at J to 4 bases, leaving 0 bases not matched to a gene. CDR3 protein: CASSETSGYNEQFF. In DNA form, the CDR3 reads TGCGCCAGCAGTGAGACTAGCGGGTACAATGAGCAGTTCTTC.

The chain has TRBV9 and TRBJ2-7; 7 positions match TRBD2. Trimming at V came to 4 bases and at J to 1 base, leaving 8 bases not matched to a gene. Germline V gene sequence: CDR1 SGDLS, CDR2 YYNGEE. The CDR3 is 15 residues long. CDR3 residues: CASSQQGGGSYEQYF. The CDR3 nucleotides are TGTGCCAGCAGCCAGCAGGGCGGGGGATCCTACGAGCAGTACTTC.

J is TRBJ1-3 and V is TRBV10-3; D is uncertain. V lost 2 bases and J 0 bases, leaving 8 bases between the germline ends. Germline values: CDR1 ENHRY, CDR2 SYGVKD. The CDR3 length is 15 residues. This CDR3 is CAISEAKGSGNTIYF. The CDR3 coding sequence is TGTGCCATCAGTGAGGCGAAGGGCTCTGGAAACACCATATATTTT.

The J gene is TRBJ1-5, the V gene TRBV28, with D perhaps matching TRBD1 (5 bases). The V gene's germline CDR1 is MDHEN and CDR2 SYDVKM. Trimming removed 3 bases at V and 11 bases at J, with 26 bases between. The CDR3 extends over 17 amino acids. The CDR3 DNA follows: TGTGCCAGCAGTTTTTTGTTTTTGGACACCACGTCGTGGGCCCAGCATTTT. Translated, it gives CASSFLFLDTTSWAQHF.

The V and J genes are TRBV13 and TRBJ2-1; 8 nucleotides agree with TRBD2. In germline, CDR1 is PRHDT, CDR2 FYEKMQ (reference sequence). V dropped 5 bases and J dropped 2; count of bases not matched to a gene: 11. The CDR3 consists of 17 residues. CDR3 in amino acids: CASSESSGMNTYNEQFF. As DNA, the CDR3 is TGTGCCAGCAGCGAGAGTAGCGGGATGAATACCTACAATGAGCAGTTCTTC.

The chain has TRBV27 and TRBJ2-6; tentative D call: TRBD1 (5 bases). Germline V lookup: CDR1 MNHEY, CDR2 SMNVEV (reference sequence). This CDR3 region has 15 residues. V was cut by 4 bases and J by 3 bases, with 10 bases left in between. This CDR3 is CASSSTGFGANVLTF. For the CDR3, the DNA is TGTGCCAGCAGTTCTACAGGCTTTGGGGCCAACGTCCTGACTTTC. The entire variable domain, with the rest obtained from reference TRBV27 and TRBJ2-6, is as follows: EAQVTQNPRYLITVTGKKLTVTCSQNMNHEYMSWYRQDPGLGLRQIYYSMNVEVTDKGDVPEGYKVSRKEKRNFPLILESPSPNQTSLYFCASSSTGFGANVLTFGAGSRLTVL.

The CDR3 is CASSTGQGWNTEAFF. The DNA of the CDR3 is TGCGCCAGCAGCACCGGACAGGGATGGAACACTGAAGCTTTCTTT. The chain joins TRBV5-1 to TRBJ1-1; 8 bases map to TRBD1. This CDR3 has 15 amino acids. Germline V CDR1 and CDR2: SGHRS, YFSETQ. With 4 bases clipped from V and 1 base from J, the junction kept 6 bases outside the gene matches.

For the CDR3, the DNA is TGTGCCAGCCAGCGGTTTAACACTGAAGCTTTCTTT. As protein: CASQRFNTEAFF. The V and J genes are TRBV7-9 and TRBJ1-1, with D unclear. The CDR3 totals 12 residues. Germline V gives CDR1 SEHNR, CDR2 FQNEAQ (reference sequence). Trimming left V 8 bases short and J 2 bases short, with 9 bases between.

J is TRBJ1-5 and V is TRBV7-8; 7 positions agree with TRBD1. The CDR3 extends over 15 amino acids. Per the germline V gene, CDR1 is SGHVS and CDR2 is FQNEAQ. The junction had 7 bases not matched to a gene; V was cut back by 5 bases and J by 3 bases. As DNA, the CDR3 is TGTGCCAGCAGCCCGGGGACAGCCAACAATCAGCCCCAGCATTTT. Translating gives CASSPGTANNQPQHF. Using reference TRBV7-8 and TRBJ1-5 for the parts outside the CDR3, the full variable domain is GAGVSQSPRYKVAKRGQDVALRCDPISGHVSLFWYQQALGQGPEFLTYFQNEAQLDKSGLPSDRFFAERPEGSVSTLKIQRTQQEDSAVYLCASSPGTANNQPQHFGDGTRLSIL.

This clone has more than one count but fewer than ten. V and J are TRBV6-1 and TRBJ2-6; TRBD2 matches 7 bases. Germline loops: CDR1 MNHNS, CDR2 SASEGT. The CDR3 runs to 15 residues. V dropped 3 bases and J dropped 2; count of bases not matched to a gene: 1. In DNA form, the CDR3 reads TGTGCCAGCAGTGAGGGACTAACTGGGGCCAACGTCCTGACTTTC. Translating gives CASSEGLTGANVLTF.

The chain couples TRBV19 to TRBJ1-1; D gene unclear. Per the germline V gene, CDR1 is LNHDA and CDR2 is SQIVND (reference sequence). V was cut by 1 base and J by 2 bases, with 5 bases left in between. This CDR3 is built from 13 residues. The CDR3 sequence: CASSIGINTEAFF. In nucleotides, the CDR3 is TGTGCCAGTAGTATAGGGATAAACACTGAAGCTTTCTTT. Full variable domain (remainder filled in from reference TRBV19 and TRBJ1-1): DGGITQSPKYLFRKEGQNVTLSCEQNLNHDAMYWYRQDPGQGLRLIYYSQIVNDFQKGDIAEGYSVSREKKESFPLTVTSAQKNPTAFYLCASSIGINTEAFFGQGTRLTVV.

This sequence joins TRBV6-4 and TRBJ1-2; perhaps TRBD1 as D (6 bases). V shed 2 bases and J shed 7 bases, with 17 bases lying between them. The CDR3 runs 15 residues. CDR1 and CDR2 from the germline V gene are MRHNA and SNTAGT. CDR3 DNA: TGTGCCAGCAGTGACCACCCGGACGGAGGGGGTGGCTACACCTTC. Its translation: CASSDHPDGGGGYTF.

The V and J genes are TRBV5-8 and TRBJ1-5, with D perhaps TRBD1 (6 bases). The length of the CDR3 is 14 residues. Trimming removed 5 bases from V and 6 bases from J, with 15 bases in between. Germline V CDR1 and CDR2: SGHTS, YDEGEE. CDR3 nucleotides: TGTGCCAGCAGGTTCCTGGGGGGCGGTCAGCCCCAGCATTTT. Its translation is CASRFLGGGQPQHF. Looking up the rest from reference TRBV5-8 and TRBJ1-5 gives the full variable domain: EAGVTQSPTHLIKTRGQQATLRCSPISGHTSVYWYQQALGLGLQFLLWYDEGEERNRGNFPPRFSGRQFPNYSSELNVNALELEDSALYLCASRFLGGGQPQHFGDGTRLSIL.

The CDR3 loop reads CASSYSSGSSYEQYF. CDR3 in DNA: TGTGCCAGCAGTTACTCTAGCGGGAGTTCCTACGAGCAGTACTTC. The V gene is TRBV6-5, the J gene TRBJ2-5; 9 bases line up with TRBD2. The DNA end favors TRBJ2-7, so the J call may be wrong. The CDR3 has 15 amino acids. Germline CDR1 is MNHEY and CDR2 is SVGAGI.

The chain joins TRBV5-1 to TRBJ2-7, with 8 bases aligning to TRBD1. The CDR3 has 15 amino acids. CDR1 SGHRS and CDR2 YFSETQ come from the germline V gene. V lost 0 bases to trimming and J lost 5 bases; unmatched junction nucleotides: 7. CDR3 loop: CASSLAWTGMHEQYF. As DNA, the CDR3 is TGCGCCAGCAGCTTGGCCTGGACAGGGATGCACGAGCAGTACTTC.

The CDR3 DNA is TGCGCCACCCGGGACTCCTCCTACAATGAGCAGTTCTTC. Its translation is CATRDSSYNEQFF. This chain uses TRBV4-1 with TRBJ2-1, with TRBD2 as a possible D gene (6 bases). The V end lost 10 bases, the J end lost 0 bases, and 10 bases lay between the germline ends. Germline V CDR1 and CDR2: MGHRA, YSYEKL. The CDR3 runs 13 residues.

The chain is built from TRBV20-1 and TRBJ2-7; a possible D gene is TRBD2 (5 bases). Trimming took off 3 bases at V and 5 bases at J, with 8 bases between the two ends. Germline V gene lookup returns CDR1 DFQATT and CDR2 SNEGSKA (reference sequence). The CDR3 contains 11 residues. For the CDR3, the DNA is TGCAGTGCTAGTTCCGGGGACGAGCAGTACTTC. It is translated as CSASSGDEQYF.

J is TRBJ2-7 and V is TRBV5-1, with D unclear. The V end lost 4 bases, the J end lost 2 bases, and 7 bases lay between the germline ends. Germline lookup yields CDR1 SGHRS and CDR2 YFSETQ. The CDR3 loop spans 12 amino acids. As DNA, the CDR3 is TGCGCCAGCAGCACCGATGCCTACGAGCAGTACTTC. Translating gives CASSTDAYEQYF.

J is TRBJ2-7 and V is TRBV2; 11 bases align to TRBD1. Looked up from germline, CDR1 is SNHLY and CDR2 is FYNNEI. The V segment lost 5 bases and the J segment 6 bases; nucleotides outside the gene matches: 6. The CDR3 has 14 amino acids. The CDR3 DNA sequence: TGTGCCAGCAGTTCGGGGACAGGGGGTGCCGAGCAGTACTTC. It yields the protein CASSSGTGGAEQYF.

Only one count was recorded for this clone. The J gene is TRBJ2-1, the V gene TRBV4-2; possibly TRBD2 for D (6 bases). The CDR3 is 17 amino acids. Per germline, CDR1 LGHNA and CDR2 YNFKEQ. Trimming left V 0 bases short and J 0 bases short, with 12 bases between. The CDR3 protein is CASSQDSIGSSYNEQFF. CDR3 DNA: TGTGCCAGCAGCCAAGATAGTATCGGGAGCTCCTACAATGAGCAGTTCTTC.

The J gene is TRBJ2-7, the V gene TRBV4-1, with 8 bases matching TRBD2. The CDR3 extends over 15 amino acids. Germline CDR1 reads MGHRA; CDR2 reads YSYEKL. V lost 1 base to trimming and J lost 6 bases; unmatched junction nucleotides: 8. The CDR3 sequence: CASSQVSSGRIEQYF. DNA for the CDR3: TGCGCCAGCAGCCAAGTTTCCAGCGGGAGAATCGAGCAGTACTTC.

The J gene is TRBJ2-3, the V gene TRBV2, with D tentatively TRBD2 (5 bases). The CDR3 sequence is 16 residues long. The V gene's germline CDR1 is SNHLY and CDR2 FYNNEI. With 0 bases removed from V and 0 bases from J, the gap between germline ends came to 10 bases. This chain's CDR3 is CASSEASGMSTDTQYF. The CDR3 DNA is TGTGCCAGCAGTGAAGCGTCGGGGATGAGCACAGATACGCAGTATTTT.

The V gene is TRBV19, the J gene TRBJ2-1, with 8 bases that match TRBD2. Germline loops: CDR1 LNHDA, CDR2 SQIVND (reference sequence). This CDR3 has 15 amino acids. Losses at the gene ends were 7 bases for V and 0 bases for J; bases not matched to a gene: 5. This CDR3 is CASTIGTSSYNEQFF. CDR3 in DNA: TGTGCCAGTACCATCGGGACTAGCTCCTACAATGAGCAGTTCTTC.

This chain links TRBV5-1 with TRBJ2-7; 10 nucleotides match TRBD1. Per germline, CDR1 SGHRS and CDR2 YFSETQ. V trimming: 2 bases; J trimming: 5 bases; junction bases outside the gene matches: 1. This CDR3 contains 13 residues. CDR3 in DNA: TGCGCCAGCAGCTTCGGGACAGGGGACGAGCAGTACTTC. Translation gives CASSFGTGDEQYF.

The chain has TRBV5-6 and TRBJ1-5, with D uncertain. This CDR3 comprises 16 residues. Trimming took off 3 bases at V and 0 bases at J, with 13 bases between the two ends. Germline V CDR1 and CDR2: SGHDT, YYEEEE. CDR3: CASSSWVQISNQPQHF. The CDR3 DNA is TGTGCCAGCAGCTCCTGGGTACAGATTAGCAATCAGCCCCAGCATTTT.

J is TRBJ2-3 and V is TRBV11-2, with 9 bases aligning to TRBD2. Losses at the gene ends were 5 bases for V and 3 bases for J; bases not matched to a gene: 12. Per the germline V gene, CDR1 is SGHAT and CDR2 is FQNNGV. The CDR3 is 17 residues long. Here the CDR3 DNA reads TGTGCCAGCAGCCGGGGCGCTAGCGGGATAAGTACAGATACGCAGTATTTT. Residues: CASSRGASGISTDTQYF. Combining the CDR3 with reference TRBV11-2 and TRBJ2-3 gives the whole variable domain EAGVAQSPRYKIIEKRQSVAFWCNPISGHATLYWYQQILGQGPKLLIQFQNNGVVDDSQLPKDRFSAERLKGVDSTLKIQPAKLEDSAVYLCASSRGASGISTDTQYFGPGTRLTVL.

This chain connects TRBV4-1 to TRBJ1-2; 8 bases are shared with TRBD1. Germline assignment: CDR1 MGHRA and CDR2 YSYEKL. After removal of 3 bases from V and 6 bases from J, the junction contained 18 bases not matched to a gene. The CDR3 length is 18 residues. The CDR3 bases are TGCGCCAGCAGCCACCCCGCCGATCGACAGGGGAGGGATGATGGCTACACCTTC. Amino acids: CASSHPADRQGRDDGYTF.

This clone was counted many times. V usage is TRBV7-2 and J usage is TRBJ2-7; D unresolved. The CDR3 runs 18 residues. The germline V and J ends were trimmed by 8 bases and 2 bases, with 28 bases remaining between them. Germline V gene sequence: CDR1 SGHTA, CDR2 FQGNSA. CDR3 sequence (DNA): TGTGCCAGCCGCGCCGAGGTGCCCCGGAAGGCTTGGCCCTACGAGCAGTACTTC. Its protein product is CASRAEVPRKAWPYEQYF.